A selection of T cell receptor beta chains follows, all from one sample in a study of naive and memory T cell subsets. Each CDR3 protein is one row after TCRdb ran MiXCR on the UMI-ligation and nested PCR reads. The sample records tens of thousands of distinct CDR3 sequences, 10% to 15% being singletons. Sequencing input: effector memory CD4+ T cells from blood. These receptors were taken from a human donor in good health. Each CDR3 is given with its conserved first and last residue. Each record gives: D gene, J gene, clone size, V gene, CDR3 protein, CDR3 DNA. D genes are given only for firm matches. Expanded clones are given a class, and other clones once, few, many or no size at all.

d_gene: -
j_gene: TRBJ2-3
abundance: many
v_gene: TRBV20-1
CDR3aa: CSVTPRDTQYF
CDR3nt: TGCAGTGTTACACCCCGCGATACGCAGTATTTT

d_gene: -
j_gene: TRBJ1-1
abundance: -
v_gene: TRBV19
CDR3aa: CASSTRAGARNTEAFF
CDR3nt: TGTGCCAGTAGTACCCGGGCGGGGGCGCGGAACACTGAAGCTTTCTTT

d_gene: TRBD2
j_gene: TRBJ2-1
abundance: medium-sized
v_gene: TRBV5-1
CDR3aa: CASSPYPGLAGGNEQFF
CDR3nt: TGCGCCAGCAGCCCCTATCCGGGACTAGCGGGAGGAAATGAGCAGTTCTTC

d_gene: -
j_gene: TRBJ2-5
abundance: -
v_gene: TRBV9
CDR3aa: CASSVGEETQYF
CDR3nt: TGTGCCAGCAGCGTAGGGGAAGAGACCCAGTACTTC

d_gene: TRBD2
j_gene: TRBJ2-3
abundance: many
v_gene: TRBV6-1
CDR3aa: CASRLGAGGQDTQYF
CDR3nt: TGTGCCAGCCGCCTGGGGGCGGGAGGGCAAGATACGCAGTATTTT

d_gene: -
j_gene: TRBJ2-1
abundance: many
v_gene: TRBV7-3
CDR3aa: CASSLKPGGTNFGYNEQFF
CDR3nt: TGTGCCAGCAGCTTAAAACCAGGTGGGACCAACTTCGGATACAATGAGCAGTTCTTC

d_gene: TRBD1
j_gene: TRBJ1-2
abundance: many
v_gene: TRBV29-1
CDR3aa: CSVETGDRYTF
CDR3nt: TGCAGCGTTGAAACAGGGGATCGCTACACCTTC

d_gene: -
j_gene: TRBJ2-1
abundance: -
v_gene: TRBV5-1
CDR3aa: CASSLVGRGDYNEQFF
CDR3nt: TGCGCCAGCAGCTTGGTGGGCCGGGGCGACTACAATGAGCAGTTCTTC

d_gene: -
j_gene: TRBJ2-7
abundance: -
v_gene: TRBV7-9
CDR3aa: CASSLADKEQYF
CDR3nt: TGTGCCAGCAGCTTAGCAGACAAGGAGCAGTACTTC

d_gene: TRBD2
j_gene: TRBJ2-1
abundance: -
v_gene: TRBV14
CDR3aa: CASSQVFLAGEQFF
CDR3nt: TGTGCCAGCAGCCAAGTTTTCCTAGCGGGAGAGCAGTTCTTC

d_gene: TRBD1
j_gene: TRBJ1-2
abundance: few
v_gene: TRBV5-1
CDR3aa: CASSFQGQGGGYTF
CDR3nt: TGCGCCAGCAGCTTTCAAGGACAGGGAGGCGGCTACACCTTC

d_gene: -
j_gene: TRBJ2-1
abundance: many
v_gene: TRBV20-1
CDR3aa: CSALHWDSEAEQFF
CDR3nt: TGCAGTGCCCTCCATTGGGACTCAGAAGCTGAGCAGTTCTTC

d_gene: -
j_gene: TRBJ2-3
abundance: few
v_gene: TRBV7-6
CDR3aa: CASSLLVTPSTDTQYF
CDR3nt: TGTGCCAGCAGCTTGTTAGTAACACCTAGCACAGATACGCAGTATTTT

d_gene: -
j_gene: TRBJ1-3
abundance: many
v_gene: TRBV6-6
CDR3aa: CASSSPGGSGNTIYF
CDR3nt: TGTGCCAGCAGCTCCCCCGGAGGCTCTGGAAACACCATATATTTT

d_gene: -
j_gene: TRBJ2-5
abundance: many
v_gene: TRBV12-3/TRBV12-4
CDR3aa: CASSPGGGETQYF
CDR3nt: TGTGCCAGCAGTCCAGGAGGGGGGGAGACCCAGTACTTC

d_gene: -
j_gene: TRBJ2-3
abundance: many
v_gene: TRBV7-2
CDR3aa: CASSLVGYGPDTQYF
CDR3nt: TGTGCCAGCAGCTTAGTTGGCTACGGCCCAGATACGCAGTATTTT

d_gene: TRBD1
j_gene: TRBJ1-5
abundance: -
v_gene: TRBV6-5
CDR3aa: CASRTRQGGQPQHF
CDR3nt: TGTGCCAGCAGAACCAGACAGGGCGGTCAGCCCCAGCATTTT

d_gene: TRBD1
j_gene: TRBJ2-6
abundance: -
v_gene: TRBV5-1
CDR3aa: CASSWGQNSGANVLTF
CDR3nt: TGCGCCAGCAGCTGGGGACAGAACTCTGGGGCCAACGTCCTGACTTTC

d_gene: -
j_gene: TRBJ2-7
abundance: -
v_gene: TRBV6-6
CDR3aa: CASSYSSGGNRISYEQYF
CDR3nt: TGTGCCAGCAGTTACTCGAGTGGGGGGAATAGGATCTCCTACGAGCAGTACTTC

d_gene: -
j_gene: TRBJ2-3
abundance: medium-sized
v_gene: TRBV5-1
CDR3aa: CASSLEFSDTQYF
CDR3nt: TGCGCCAGCAGCTTGGAATTTTCGGATACGCAGTATTTT

d_gene: TRBD1
j_gene: TRBJ1-2
abundance: -
v_gene: TRBV6-1
CDR3aa: CASREDRGSAYGYTF
CDR3nt: TGTGCCAGCAGAGAGGACAGGGGATCGGCCTATGGCTACACCTTC

d_gene: -
j_gene: TRBJ2-1
abundance: few
v_gene: TRBV6-4
CDR3aa: CASSEGSSYNEQFF
CDR3nt: TGTGCCAGCAGTGAAGGGAGCTCCTACAATGAGCAGTTCTTC

d_gene: TRBD2
j_gene: TRBJ2-3
abundance: few
v_gene: TRBV20-1
CDR3aa: CSARLAGSGTDTQYF
CDR3nt: TGCAGTGCTAGGCTAGCGGGATCTGGCACAGATACGCAGTATTTT

d_gene: -
j_gene: TRBJ2-1
abundance: few
v_gene: TRBV20-1
CDR3aa: CSARVNNEQFF
CDR3nt: TGCAGTGCTAGAGTAAATAATGAGCAGTTCTTC

d_gene: -
j_gene: TRBJ1-5
abundance: -
v_gene: TRBV6-2/TRBV6-3
CDR3aa: CASRPSRRNQPQHF
CDR3nt: TGTGCCAGCAGGCCCTCCAGGCGGAATCAGCCCCAGCATTTT

d_gene: -
j_gene: TRBJ1-5
abundance: many
v_gene: TRBV15
CDR3aa: CATSRGEGSAGNQPQHF
CDR3nt: TGTGCCACCAGCAGAGGGGAAGGGTCCGCGGGCAATCAGCCCCAGCATTTT

d_gene: TRBD1
j_gene: TRBJ1-2
abundance: -
v_gene: TRBV20-1
CDR3aa: CSARDPGQGAKGYTF
CDR3nt: TGCAGTGCTAGAGACCCCGGACAGGGGGCAAAGGGCTACACCTTC

d_gene: TRBD1
j_gene: TRBJ2-7
abundance: few
v_gene: TRBV6-1
CDR3aa: CASRRSGQGFSSYEQYF
CDR3nt: TGTGCCAGCAGACGGTCCGGACAGGGCTTTAGCTCCTACGAGCAGTACTTC

d_gene: TRBD2
j_gene: TRBJ2-1
abundance: -
v_gene: TRBV10-1
CDR3aa: CASSGTSGINEQFF
CDR3nt: TGCGCCAGCAGTGGAACTAGCGGGATCAATGAGCAGTTCTTC

d_gene: -
j_gene: TRBJ1-2
abundance: once
v_gene: TRBV7-2
CDR3aa: CASSPTSYYGYTF
CDR3nt: TGTGCCAGCAGCCCAACGTCCTACTATGGCTACACCTTC

d_gene: TRBD2
j_gene: TRBJ2-1
abundance: medium-sized
v_gene: TRBV7-9
CDR3aa: CASSLGGTSGDEQFF
CDR3nt: TGTGCCAGCAGCTTAGGGGGCACTAGCGGCGATGAGCAGTTCTTC

d_gene: -
j_gene: TRBJ1-1
abundance: many
v_gene: TRBV30
CDR3aa: CAWSKVSPNTEAFF
CDR3nt: TGTGCCTGGAGCAAGGTTTCCCCGAACACTGAAGCTTTCTTT

d_gene: -
j_gene: TRBJ1-2
abundance: few
v_gene: TRBV4-1
CDR3aa: CASSQAHGQTIYGYTF
CDR3nt: TGCGCCAGCAGCCAAGCCCACGGACAGACGATCTATGGCTACACCTTC

d_gene: -
j_gene: TRBJ1-2
abundance: -
v_gene: TRBV7-2
CDR3aa: CASSLGASDYGYTF
CDR3nt: TGTGCCAGCAGCTTAGGGGCCAGTGACTATGGCTACACCTTC

d_gene: -
j_gene: TRBJ2-5
abundance: -
v_gene: TRBV5-4
CDR3aa: CASSTGTEVETQYF
CDR3nt: TGTGCCAGCAGCACCGGGACTGAGGTCGAGACCCAGTACTTC

d_gene: -
j_gene: TRBJ2-7
abundance: -
v_gene: TRBV28
CDR3aa: CASSILADYEQYF
CDR3nt: TGTGCCAGCAGTATACTAGCAGACTACGAGCAGTACTTC

d_gene: TRBD2
j_gene: TRBJ2-1
abundance: -
v_gene: TRBV6-5
CDR3aa: CASSYLTSGSGNEQFF
CDR3nt: TGTGCCAGCAGTTACCTGACTAGCGGGAGTGGCAATGAGCAGTTCTTC

d_gene: TRBD2
j_gene: TRBJ2-7
abundance: few
v_gene: TRBV27
CDR3aa: CASSLRERGRPYEQYF
CDR3nt: TGTGCCAGCAGTCTCCGAGAGCGGGGACGGCCCTACGAGCAGTACTTC

d_gene: TRBD2
j_gene: TRBJ2-2
abundance: few
v_gene: TRBV7-2
CDR3aa: CASRRRHSGGNTGELFF
CDR3nt: TGTGCCAGCAGGCGAAGACACAGCGGGGGGAACACCGGGGAGCTGTTTTTT

d_gene: -
j_gene: TRBJ2-4
abundance: -
v_gene: TRBV20-1
CDR3aa: CSASSRVTKNIQYF
CDR3nt: TGCAGTGCCTCCTCGAGGGTCACCAAAAACATTCAGTACTTC

d_gene: -
j_gene: TRBJ1-2
abundance: few
v_gene: TRBV7-2
CDR3aa: CASSLRCSVGRGYTF
CDR3nt: TGTGCCAGCAGCTTAAGGTGTAGTGTAGGGAGAGGCTACACCTTC

d_gene: -
j_gene: TRBJ2-3
abundance: many
v_gene: TRBV25-1
CDR3aa: CASSALASTDTQYF
CDR3nt: TGTGCCAGCAGTGCACTCGCAAGCACAGATACGCAGTATTTT

d_gene: -
j_gene: TRBJ2-7
abundance: -
v_gene: TRBV6-2/TRBV6-3
CDR3aa: CASRGPGGLYEQYF
CDR3nt: TGTGCCAGCAGGGGACCAGGCGGTCTATACGAGCAGTACTTC

d_gene: -
j_gene: TRBJ2-4
abundance: -
v_gene: TRBV20-1
CDR3aa: CSARQLGNIQYF
CDR3nt: TGCAGTGCTAGACAGCTTGGAAACATTCAGTACTTC

d_gene: TRBD1
j_gene: TRBJ2-2
abundance: few
v_gene: TRBV7-6
CDR3aa: CASSSNQGAVTGELFF
CDR3nt: TGTGCCAGCAGCTCCAACCAGGGGGCGGTCACCGGGGAGCTGTTTTTT

d_gene: -
j_gene: TRBJ1-1
abundance: many
v_gene: TRBV5-1
CDR3aa: CASSSQGNTEAFF
CDR3nt: TGCGCCAGCAGCTCACAGGGGAACACTGAAGCTTTCTTT

d_gene: TRBD2
j_gene: TRBJ2-3
abundance: -
v_gene: TRBV28
CDR3aa: CASSLGQRAGGAGPDTQYF
CDR3nt: TGTGCCAGCAGTTTAGGACAGAGGGCGGGGGGTGCGGGGCCAGATACGCAGTATTTT

d_gene: TRBD2
j_gene: TRBJ2-3
abundance: -
v_gene: TRBV12-3/TRBV12-4
CDR3aa: CASSRGLAGGSGDTQYF
CDR3nt: TGTGCCAGCAGCCGTGGACTAGCGGGAGGGAGTGGAGATACGCAGTATTTT